The T cell receptor (beta chain) under discussion was sequenced for a study of blood T cell repertoires in COVID-19 (dated by TCRdb to the early 2020s). At the level of the whole study: Samples from collaborators originated in the United States, Italy and Spain and spanned both the acute and convalescent phases of COVID-19. Where available, HLA class I and class II types were obtained from metadata supplied by the sample provider rather than from assay-based typing. The sample metadata nearly always contained a de-identified subject ID, COVID-19 status, age in years and sex. Samples were obtained from the ongoing ImmuneRACE study (first 160 participants) and from over a thousand subjects provided by 6 global collaborators. The repertoires were released in a freely available public database intended as a resource for research on the immune response to SARS-CoV-2. Deeply sampled blood TCRbeta repertoires from subjects exposed to, actively infected with, or recovered from COVID-19 were included in the dataset. The material from the prospective study consisted of cDNA or gDNA derived from T cells, B-cell-depleted T cells, or PBMCs. Study-wide findings and limitations: The quantity of clinical and demographic metadata differed by source and by participant and was supplied without curation.

Participants in the prospective study were enrolled through a virtual design, were aged roughly 18 to 90 years, and lived in roughly 24 United States geographic areas. To assign participants to cohorts, the prospective study relied on clinical history that participants themselves reported in a screening survey and a study questionnaire. Each participant in the prospective study had whole blood, serum and a nasopharyngeal or oropharyngeal swab collected by mobile phlebotomists. Over an approximately 2-month period, participants in the prospective study had the option of providing additional blood draws and questionnaires. Blood samples from the prospective study were shipped frozen or at room temperature prior to DNA extraction. The immunoSEQ Assay, a bias-controlled multiplex PCR, was used to amplify TCRbeta CDR3 regions from genomic DNA. In the paper's pipeline: Within the assay, amplification of reference gene primers was used to estimate how many nucleated cells each sample contained. To quantify the absolute abundance of each unique TCRbeta CDR3 rearrangement, sequence reads were collapsed and filtered. For each sample, productive Simpson clonality was calculated as the square root of Simpson's diversity index across productive rearrangements. Held by TCRdb, this immuneACCESS table contains in-frame sequences only and omits some clones. Under half of the omission traces to an unresolved V gene where checked; the cause of the rest is unknown. V and J calls and clone size follow that table, whereas D and trimming were derived from the DNA. The table for this sample lists approximately 240,000 clones; roughly 80% of them were counted only once. Together, the top ten hold approximately 1.3% of the sample.

The junction shows trimming of 3 bases on V and 4 bases on J, plus 15 bases between the germline ends. CDR3 length: 14 amino acids, cysteine to phenylalanine. Only the CDR3 part of the read is kept: 42 bases, read in frame from the first base. CDR1 GTSNPN and CDR2 SVGIG are derived from the germline V gene (reference sequence). About this clone: The antigen this receptor binds is unknown. The input lacks base qualities; no much larger clone sits a single base away.

This chain joins TRBV30 to TRBJ1-1; TRBD1 is a possible D gene, resting on 5 matching bases. This receptor was obtained from a middle-aged woman with acute COVID-19. The sample was PBMCs or T cells enriched from blood (not recorded which). Here is the DNA: TGTGCCTGGAGCGTTAGTCTGGGGGGCACTGAAGCTTTCTTT. This encodes CAWSVSLGGTEAFF.